This T cell receptor (beta chain) stems from a study of CD4+ T cells in melanoma. This clone was counted only a few times. Method: immunoSEQ multiplex PCR; TCRdb's copy keeps in-frame clones and lacks some. The sample lists around 10,000 clones, approximately 67% seen once, with 9.5% to 12% in the top ten. The material sequenced was cells from a culture (not recorded whether cultured in vitro). This TCR came from a human donor with melanoma.

The CDR3 DNA sequence: TGTGCCAGCAGCCATTCCAGGGGAGCCTACGAGCAGTACTTC. Translating gives CASSHSRGAYEQYF. This chain connects TRBV4-2 to TRBJ2-7, with TRBD1 as a possible D gene (6 bases). The germline gives CDR1 LGHNA, CDR2 YNFKEQ. Trimming stripped 3 bases from V and 2 bases from J, with 11 bases between. This CDR3 has 14 residues.